These T cell receptor beta chains were read from a single sample in a study of T-cell memory formation after mild COVID-19. TCRdb reanalysed the 5' RACE reads using MiXCR and keeps one entry per CDR3 protein. The sample records roughly 400,000 distinct CDR3 sequences, about 24% being singletons. The specimen was PBMCs or a T cell subset sorted from them (not recorded which). The receptors stem from an adult woman who had mild COVID-19 (a few samples of this study predate the infection). Cell type and time point are not known. Each CDR3 is given with its conserved first and last residue. Fields, in order: V gene, J gene, clone size, D gene, CDR3 protein, CDR3 DNA. D genes are given only for firm matches. Rows give clone size only sometimes, using once, few, many, or a class for an expanded clone.

>TRBV5-4|TRBJ2-5|.|.
CASSLGTTGGQETQYF
TGTGCCAGCAGCTTGGGAACGACCGGGGGCCAAGAGACCCAGTACTTC
>TRBV6-6|TRBJ1-5|.|.
CASVEHYSNQPQHF
TGTGCCAGCGTCGAACATTATAGCAATCAGCCCCAGCATTTT
>TRBV11-3|TRBJ2-5|few|.
CASSSGPYQETQYF
TGTGCCAGCAGCTCCGGGCCCTACCAAGAGACCCAGTACTTC
>TRBV7-9|TRBJ1-2|few|.
CASSLEEGGYTF
TGTGCCAGCAGCTTAGAGGAAGGGGGCTACACCTTC
>TRBV7-2|TRBJ1-2|.|TRBD1
CASSLYGTGENGYTF
TGTGCCAGCAGCTTATACGGGACAGGGGAGAATGGCTACACCTTC
>TRBV6-6|TRBJ2-5|few|.
CASSYWGGETQYF
TGTGCCAGCAGTTACTGGGGTGGGGAGACCCAGTACTTC
>TRBV3-1|TRBJ2-7|.|.
CASSLQRGVDEQYF
TGTGCCAGCAGCCTCCAAAGGGGGGTGGACGAGCAGTACTTC
>TRBV20-1|TRBJ1-1|few|.
CSAVRGAPYMNTEAFF
TGCAGTGCTGTTAGAGGGGCGCCTTATATGAACACTGAAGCTTTCTTT
>TRBV6-1|TRBJ1-2|few|.
CASTPVGGMRANYGYTF
TGTGCCAGCACCCCAGTCGGGGGTATGAGAGCTAACTATGGCTACACCTTC
>TRBV5-1|TRBJ2-3|many|.
CASYVLPGTDTQYF
TGCGCCAGCTACGTCTTGCCCGGCACAGATACGCAGTATTTT
>TRBV9|TRBJ1-3|.|.
CASSAPDGLNTIYF
TGTGCCAGCAGCGCCCCTGACGGCCTAAACACCATATATTTT
>TRBV6-1|TRBJ1-6|few|.
CASSEGFRDTSPPLHF
TGTGCCAGCAGTGAAGGGTTCAGGGATACAAGTCCACCCCTCCACTTT
>TRBV28|TRBJ2-7|.|.
CASTDLSQQYF
TGTGCCAGCACCGACCTTAGCCAGCAGTACTTC
>TRBV12-3/TRBV12-4|TRBJ2-1|many|TRBD2
CASSPAGLAGLGEQFF
TGTGCCAGCAGTCCTGCTGGACTAGCGGGGTTAGGTGAGCAGTTCTTC
>TRBV12-3/TRBV12-4|TRBJ2-1|few|TRBD2
CASSESSGSLHEQFF
TGTGCCAGCAGTGAATCTAGCGGGAGTTTGCATGAGCAGTTCTTC
>TRBV24-1|TRBJ2-2|few|TRBD1
CATSETGGSTGELFF
TGTGCCACCAGTGAAACAGGGGGCAGCACCGGGGAGCTGTTTTTT
>TRBV20-1|TRBJ1-1|many|.
CSVVKGRMNTEAFF
TGCAGTGTCGTTAAGGGACGCATGAACACTGAAGCTTTCTTT
>TRBV24-1|TRBJ2-5|.|TRBD1
CATPDRAAETQYF
TGTGCCACCCCGGACAGGGCAGCGGAGACCCAGTACTTC
>TRBV20-1|TRBJ1-3|.|.
CSARDSWRETGNTIYF
TGCAGTGCTAGAGATAGTTGGAGGGAGACTGGAAACACCATATATTTT
>TRBV4-1|TRBJ2-7|few|.
CASSPTYGYEQYF
TGCGCCAGCAGCCCCACCTATGGGTACGAGCAGTACTTC
>TRBV6-6|TRBJ2-7|.|.
CASSYSRNEQYF
TGTGCCAGCAGTTACTCGCGGAACGAGCAGTACTTC
>TRBV12-3/TRBV12-4|TRBJ1-1|.|.
CASSPGPASEAFF
TGTGCCAGCAGCCCCGGCCCGGCAAGTGAAGCTTTCTTT
>TRBV3-2|TRBJ2-1|.|.
CASSQISPAGGPNEQFF
TGTGCCAGCAGCCAGATAAGTCCGGCGGGAGGGCCGAATGAGCAGTTCTTC